The 26 T cell receptor beta chains reported below all come from one sample, sequenced in a study of T cell repertoires in cytomegalovirus infection. MiXCR, run by TCRdb on the reads, gives a single entry per CDR3 protein. The profile shows around 230,000 distinct CDR3 sequences, around 35% of them singletons. Antigen specificity for these receptors is unknown. The sample here was CD8+ T cells from cultured PBMCs, taken from culture after CMV antigen stimulation. These receptors all stem from a human donor in good health (CMV status not recorded). Some clones in this sample may be carry-over from other donors' samples.

This clonotype was counted many times. V and J are TRBV2 and TRBJ2-1; unclear D gene. Germline-derived CDR1 and CDR2 are SNHLY and FYNNEI. V lost 6 bases and J 9 bases, leaving 15 bases between the germline ends. The CDR3 consists of 13 residues. The CDR3 region has the DNA TGTGCCAGCAGGGCTGATCTTGCCGGTGAGCAGTTCTTC. This sequence encodes CASRADLAGEQFF.

In this sample, this clonotype turned up a few times. The chain uses TRBV27 and TRBJ2-1, with D perhaps given as TRBD1 or TRBD2 (5 bases each). The CDR3 extends over 14 amino acids. Trimming took 10 bases from V and 0 from J, leaving 13 bases between them. The germline V gene encodes CDR1 MNHEY and CDR2 SMNVEV (reference sequence). Written as DNA, the CDR3 is TGTGCCACCCTCGGGGCCCGCTCCTACAATGAGCAGTTCTTC. Translation: CATLGARSYNEQFF.

In its sample, this clonotype was seen once. The chain recombines TRBV20-1 with TRBJ2-1; TRBD1 is a possible D gene (6 bases). From germline, CDR1 is DFQATT and CDR2 SNEGSKA (reference sequence). V lost 0 bases and J lost 9, with 15 bases in between. The CDR3 is 14 residues long. This chain's CDR3 is CSARDQQGRREQFF. CDR3 nucleotides: TGCAGTGCTAGAGATCAACAGGGAAGACGTGAGCAGTTCTTC.

The chain links TRBV20-1 to TRBJ2-5, with TRBD1 identical over 7 bases. V was pared by 1 base and J by 9 bases, with 8 bases of the junction left unmatched. This CDR3 has 13 amino acids. The germline V gene has CDR1 DFQATT and CDR2 SNEGSKA (reference sequence). CDR3 DNA sequence: TGCAGTGCTAGAGTTACAGGGGCCAGCGCCCAGTACTTC. Its protein is CSARVTGASAQYF.

The chain joins TRBV7-9 to TRBJ2-1; 9 nucleotides line up with TRBD2. Germline CDR1 is SEHNR and CDR2 is FQNEAQ (reference sequence). The CDR3 length is 16 residues. V gave up 6 bases and J gave up 8 bases; unmatched junction bases: 14. Here the CDR3 reads CASSYRRSGGLDEQFF. CDR3 coding DNA: TGTGCCAGCAGTTACCGTAGAAGCGGGGGGTTGGATGAGCAGTTCTTC. Full variable domain (remainder filled in from reference TRBV7-9 and TRBJ2-1): DTGVSQNPRHKITKRGQNVTFRCDPISEHNRLYWYRQTLGQGPEFLTYFQNEAQLEKSRLLSDRFSAERPKGSFSTLEIQRTEQGDSAMYLCASSYRRSGGLDEQFFGPGTRLTVL.

This clonotype was detected a few times. The V call is TRBV12-5, the J call TRBJ2-1, with 7 bases matching TRBD2. Germline V gene data show CDR1 as LGHNT and CDR2 as FRNRAP. This CDR3 has 14 residues. V lost 2 bases and J lost 6; bases outside the gene matches: 4. The CDR3 nucleotides are TGTGCTAGTGGTTTGATCGGCGGGGGCAATGAGCAGTTCTTC. It encodes CASGLIGGGNEQFF.

This rearrangement joins TRBV11-2 to TRBJ2-7; D may be TRBD1 (6 bases). V was pared by 5 bases and J by 0 bases, with 14 bases between. CDR1 is SGHAT and CDR2 is FQNNGV in the germline V gene. The CDR3 has 15 residues. DNA for the CDR3: TGTGCCAGCAGCCCACAGGGCTGGGGCTCCTACGAGCAGTACTTC. Its translation is CASSPQGWGSYEQYF.

The chain carries TRBV7-2 and TRBJ1-1, with D uncertain. The CDR3 has 16 residues. V was shortened by 1 base and J by 2 bases, with 14 bases between the two germline ends. Germline values: CDR1 SGHTA, CDR2 FQGNSA. CDR3 DNA sequence: TGTGCCAGCAGCTTAGAATCCGGGAGCTCTAACACTGAAGCTTTCTTT. This encodes CASSLESGSSNTEAFF.

The chain uses TRBV20-1 and TRBJ2-2, with D unclear. This CDR3 region has 15 residues. The germline CDR1 and CDR2 sequences are DFQATT and SNEGSKA (reference sequence). The V gene lost 3 bases and the J gene lost 3 bases, with 14 bases spanning the gap. CDR3 residues: CSARGPRLDTGELFF. In DNA, the CDR3 is TGCAGTGCTAGGGGTCCTAGGCTCGACACCGGGGAGCTGTTTTTT.

The rearrangement links TRBV28 to TRBJ1-4; D perhaps matches TRBD1 (6 bases). Germline values: CDR1 MDHEN, CDR2 SYDVKM. Trimming took 7 bases from V and 7 from J, leaving 10 bases between them. The CDR3 spans 12 residues. The DNA of the CDR3 is TGTGCCAGCACTCTGGGGGCTGAAAAACTGTTTTTT. Residues: CASTLGAEKLFF.

This clonotype was seen only a few times. Written as DNA, the CDR3 is TGTGCCAGCAGCTTCGGGACTAGCGGGAGGTACGAGCAGTACTTC. Encoded protein: CASSFGTSGRYEQYF. This chain joins TRBV7-9 and TRBJ2-7; 15 bases are a match to TRBD2. The length of the CDR3 is 15 residues. The V gene end was trimmed by 3 bases and the J gene end by 4 bases; junction bases not matched to a gene: 1. Germline loops: CDR1 SEHNR, CDR2 FQNEAQ (reference sequence).

This clonotype was observed a handful of times. This chain links TRBV2 with TRBJ2-2, with TRBD1 matching 8 bases. Germline trimming cut 7 bases from V and 3 bases from J; bases unmatched to any gene: 7. Germline V gene data show CDR1 as SNHLY and CDR2 as FYNNEI. The CDR3 sequence is 15 residues long. Here the CDR3 DNA reads TGTGCCAGCATGCGGACAGGGTTGGACACCGGGGAGCTGTTTTTT. Encoded protein: CASMRTGLDTGELFF.

The gene calls are TRBV7-8 and TRBJ2-3; 8 positions agree with TRBD2. The CDR3 covers 16 residues. V shed 5 bases, J shed 3 bases, and the junction held 10 bases outside the gene matches. CDR1 and CDR2 from the germline V gene are SGHVS and FQNEAQ. The chain's CDR3 is CASSPAGGGRTDTQYF. The CDR3 region has the DNA TGTGCCAGCAGCCCGGCTGGCGGGGGGAGAACAGATACGCAGTATTTT.

The chain employs TRBV3-1 and TRBJ2-5; 8 positions agree with TRBD2. After removal of 7 bases from V and 1 base from J, the junction contained 2 bases not matched to a gene. The CDR3 totals 13 residues. Germline CDR1 and CDR2: LGHDT and YNNKEL (reference sequence). For the CDR3, the DNA is TGTGCCAGCAAGACTAGCGCCCAAGAGACCCAGTACTTC. The encoded protein is CASKTSAQETQYF.

The V and J genes are TRBV7-2 and TRBJ2-1, with 8 bases aligning to TRBD1. Germline CDR1 SGHTA, CDR2 FQGNSA. The V segment lost 2 bases and the J segment 7 bases; nucleotides outside the gene matches: 7. CDR3 length: 15 residues. CDR3 DNA sequence: TGTGCCAGCAGCTTAAGGCCAGGGGGCTGGAATGAGCAGTTCTTC. Protein sequence: CASSLRPGGWNEQFF. The full variable domain, completed using reference TRBV7-2 and TRBJ2-1, is GAGVSQSPSNKVTEKGKDVELRCDPISGHTALYWYRQSLGQGLEFLIYFQGNSAPDKSGLPSDRFSAERTGGSVSTLTIQRTQQEDSAVYLCASSLRPGGWNEQFFGPGTRLTVL.

The chain carries TRBV7-3 and TRBJ2-5; D is unclear. The CDR3 has 13 residues. Looked up from germline, CDR1 is SGHTA and CDR2 is FQGTGA. The V end lost 4 bases, the J end lost 7 bases, and 13 bases lay between the germline ends. The CDR3 sequence: CASSSQPPGTQYF. The CDR3 region has the DNA TGTGCCAGCAGCTCCCAGCCCCCGGGGACCCAGTACTTC.

This clonotype was picked up a small number of times. The chain links TRBV6-2 or TRBV6-3 to TRBJ1-2; TRBD1 agrees at 8 bases. Germline V lookup: CDR1 MNHEY, CDR2 SVGEGT. J lost 4 bases, V lost 5 bases, and 3 bases had no gene match. This CDR3 spans 13 amino acids. CDR3 DNA sequence: TGTGCCAGCAGTACCGGGACAGGCTATGGCTACACCTTC. This translates into CASSTGTGYGYTF.

The chain uses TRBV29-1 and TRBJ1-4, with a weak D call TRBD1 (6 bases). Trimming cost V 4 bases and J 8 bases, with 11 bases left between them. CDR3 length equals 12 residues. Germline lookup yields CDR1 SQVTM and CDR2 ANQGSEA. In DNA, the CDR3 is TGCAGCGTTGCTAGGAGGGGGGAAAAACTGTTTTTT. It is translated as CSVARRGEKLFF. The whole variable domain, remainder taken from reference TRBV29-1 and TRBJ1-4, is SAVISQKPSRDICQRGTSLTIQCQVDSQVTMMFWYRQQPGQSLTLIATANQGSEATYESGFVIDKFPISRPNLTFSTLTVSNMSPEDSSIYLCSVARRGEKLFFGSGTQLSVL.

This clonotype was found once. The V and J genes are TRBV5-6 and TRBJ1-3; D possibly corresponds to TRBD1 (5 bases). Per germline, CDR1 SGHDT and CDR2 YYEEEE. The germline V and J ends were trimmed by 4 bases and 0 bases, with 14 bases remaining between them. The CDR3 spans 16 residues. CDR3: CASSADSPHSGNTIYF. The CDR3 DNA reads TGTGCCAGCAGCGCAGACAGCCCGCACTCTGGAAACACCATATATTTT.

This clonotype occurred a few times. The rearrangement links TRBV7-8 to TRBJ2-7; D uncertain. V lost 5 bases to trimming and J lost 2 bases, with 13 bases between them. In germline, CDR1 is SGHVS, CDR2 FQNEAQ. There are 14 residues in the CDR3. CDR3 protein: CASSPPDSTYEQYF. CDR3 in DNA: TGTGCCAGCAGCCCACCCGACTCAACCTACGAGCAGTACTTC.

V usage is TRBV7-6 and J usage is TRBJ2-7, with 8 nucleotides matching TRBD2. The V segment lost 7 bases and the J segment 5 bases; nucleotides outside the gene matches: 10. Per the germline V gene, CDR1 is SGHVS and CDR2 is FNYEAQ. The CDR3 covers 14 residues. As DNA, the CDR3 is TGTGCCAGCACGGAAGCGGGAGACTGGGACGAGCAGTACTTC. Residues: CASTEAGDWDEQYF.

In this sample, this clonotype turned up a few times. The rearrangement joins TRBV4-1 to TRBJ1-1; D gene uncertain. The germline gives CDR1 MGHRA, CDR2 YSYEKL. V lost 1 base and J 4 bases, leaving 16 bases between the germline ends. This CDR3 is 16 amino acids long. CDR3 DNA: TGCGCCAGCAGCCAAGGTCGAAGACACAAGGGCACTGAAGCTTTCTTT. Translated: CASSQGRRHKGTEAFF.

This clonotype was seen at least ten times. The chain links TRBV7-6 to TRBJ2-1; no reliable D call. The CDR3 has 17 amino acids. Germline CDR1 reads SGHVS; CDR2 reads FNYEAQ. V lost 0 bases and J lost 5, with 17 bases in between. Here the CDR3 DNA reads TGTGCCAGCAGCTTAGCGGAGCCCCTCACGTACGACAATGAGCAGTTCTTC. It encodes CASSLAEPLTYDNEQFF.

This clonotype was detected a few times. V gene TRBV10-3 combines with J gene TRBJ2-7; 12 bases match TRBD2. Germline V CDR1 and CDR2: ENHRY, SYGVKD. The ends lost 4 bases at V and 5 bases at J; junction bases unmatched: 6. CDR3 size: 15 residues. CDR3: CAISGSSGRVDEQYF. In DNA form, the CDR3 reads TGTGCCATCAGTGGGTCTAGCGGGAGGGTAGACGAGCAGTACTTC.

In this sample, this clonotype turned up a few times. The chain recombines TRBV12-3 or TRBV12-4 with TRBJ1-5; tentatively, D is TRBD1 (6 bases). V was clipped by 6 bases and J by 1 base, with 10 bases between them. The CDR3 is 14 amino acids. CDR3 DNA sequence: TGTGCCAGCAGCCCTGACAGGAGCAATCAGCCCCAGCATTTT. It yields the protein CASSPDRSNQPQHF.

The chain joins TRBV11-2 to TRBJ2-3; TRBD2 matches 12 bases. Germline V lookup: CDR1 SGHAT, CDR2 FQNNGV. CDR3 length: 19 residues. Losses at the gene ends were 3 bases for V and 5 bases for J; bases not matched to a gene: 15. CDR3 loop: CASSLNGLAGGPQEDTQYF. CDR3 nucleotide sequence: TGTGCCAGCAGCTTGAACGGGCTAGCGGGAGGGCCCCAGGAAGATACGCAGTATTTT.